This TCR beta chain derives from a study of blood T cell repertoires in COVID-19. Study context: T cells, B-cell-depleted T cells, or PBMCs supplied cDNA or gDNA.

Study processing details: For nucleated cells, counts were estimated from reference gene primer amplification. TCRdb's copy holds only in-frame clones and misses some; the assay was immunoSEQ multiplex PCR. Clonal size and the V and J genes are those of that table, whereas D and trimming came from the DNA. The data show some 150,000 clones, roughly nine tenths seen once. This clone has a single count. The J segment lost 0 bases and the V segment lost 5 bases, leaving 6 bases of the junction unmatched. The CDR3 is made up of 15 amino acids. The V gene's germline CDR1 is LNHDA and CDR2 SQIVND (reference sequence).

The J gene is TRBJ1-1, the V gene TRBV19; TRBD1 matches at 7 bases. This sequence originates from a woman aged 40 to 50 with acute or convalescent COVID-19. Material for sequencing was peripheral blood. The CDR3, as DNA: TGTGCCAGTAGTGCTGGAACAGGGGTGAACACTGAAGCTTTCTTT. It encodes CASSAGTGVNTEAFF. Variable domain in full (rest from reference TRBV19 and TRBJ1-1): DGGITQSPKYLFRKEGQNVTLSCEQNLNHDAMYWYRQDPGQGLRLIYYSQIVNDFQKGDIAEGYSVSREKKESFPLTVTSAQKNPTAFYLCASSAGTGVNTEAFFGQGTRLTVV.